A selection of T cell receptor beta chains follows, all from one sample in a study of regulatory dendritic cells for organ transplantation. No cognate antigen is known for these TCRs. Data came from immunoSEQ multiplex PCR; TCRdb stores just in-frame clones and leaves some out. Among about 12,000 clones listed, 60% to 80% were seen once. Sequences were obtained from naive CD4+ T cells from blood cultured with regulatory dendritic cells. The receptors were sampled from a human donor in good health. Each CDR3 is given with its conserved first and last residue. The order of the fields is J gene, D gene, V gene, clone size, CDR3 protein, CDR3 DNA. D genes are given only for firm matches. Clone sizes are given selectively: once, few, many, or a class where the clone is expanded.

J gene: TRBJ2-3
D gene: -
V gene: TRBV7-9
clone size: -
CDR3 protein: CASSGHRASTDTQYF
CDR3 DNA: TGTGCCAGCAGCGGACACAGGGCTAGCACAGATACGCAGTATTTT

J gene: TRBJ2-3
D gene: -
V gene: TRBV6-1
clone size: -
CDR3 protein: CASRYTGLAQDTQYF
CDR3 DNA: TGTGCCAGCAGGTATACGGGACTGGCTCAGGATACGCAGTATTTT

J gene: TRBJ2-5
D gene: TRBD1
V gene: TRBV4-3
clone size: -
CDR3 protein: CASSPTGSQTQYF
CDR3 DNA: TGCGCCAGCAGCCCGACAGGGTCCCAGACCCAGTACTTC

J gene: TRBJ2-2
D gene: -
V gene: TRBV9
clone size: few
CDR3 protein: CASSSPWGANTGELFF
CDR3 DNA: TGTGCCAGCAGCTCCCCTTGGGGGGCGAACACCGGGGAGCTGTTTTTT

J gene: TRBJ2-2
D gene: -
V gene: TRBV2
clone size: -
CDR3 protein: CASRGGGRNTGELFF
CDR3 DNA: TGTGCCAGCAGGGGCGGGGGCCGGAACACCGGGGAGCTGTTTTTT

J gene: TRBJ1-1
D gene: TRBD1
V gene: TRBV2
clone size: -
CDR3 protein: CASNADRDTEAFF
CDR3 DNA: TGTGCCAGCAACGCGGACAGGGACACTGAAGCTTTCTTT

J gene: TRBJ1-1
D gene: -
V gene: TRBV19
clone size: -
CDR3 protein: CASSIAVNTEAFF
CDR3 DNA: TGTGCCAGTAGTATAGCAGTGAACACTGAAGCTTTCTTT

J gene: TRBJ1-1
D gene: -
V gene: TRBV9
clone size: few
CDR3 protein: CASSVSPMNTEAFF
CDR3 DNA: TGTGCCAGCAGCGTTAGCCCGATGAACACTGAAGCTTTCTTT

J gene: TRBJ1-1
D gene: -
V gene: TRBV7-9
clone size: -
CDR3 protein: CASSSSGAGDNQRAFF
CDR3 DNA: TGTGCCAGCAGCTCCTCTGGGGCAGGGGATAATCAAAGAGCTTTCTTT

J gene: TRBJ1-2
D gene: -
V gene: TRBV7-9
clone size: -
CDR3 protein: CASSLDAGSNGYTF
CDR3 DNA: TGTGCCAGCAGCTTAGATGCGGGTTCAAATGGCTACACCTTC

J gene: TRBJ2-1
D gene: -
V gene: TRBV5-1
clone size: -
CDR3 protein: CASSAALAASYNEQFF
CDR3 DNA: TGCGCCAGCAGCGCCGCTTTAGCCGCGTCCTACAATGAGCAGTTCTTC